These 30 T cell receptor beta chains came from one sample sequenced in a study of cytomegalovirus exposure and HLA in healthy donors. PCR was performed using 60 Vbeta and 13 Jbeta primers. TCRdb keeps only in-frame clones here, not all; method: immunoSEQ multiplex PCR. The sample holds roughly 100,000 clones; roughly 76% are singletons and the top ten take approximately 6.9%. Sequencing was performed on PBMCs. These TCRs come from a man aged 30-40 years in good health and CMV-seropositive.

The chain combines TRBV5-1 with TRBJ2-7, with a possible D match to TRBD2 (5 bases). This CDR3 region has 16 residues. Germline V gene sequence: CDR1 SGHRS, CDR2 YFSETQ. Trimming pared 3 bases from V and 3 bases from J, leaving 19 bases between. CDR3 region: CASSSVEGQFRYEQYF. The CDR3 bases are TGCGCCAGCAGCTCGGTCGAGGGTCAGTTCCGCTACGAGCAGTACTTC.

A word on this clone: The CDR3 does not close with the conserved phenylalanine or tryptophan, likely indicating a read error. It is unclear where the CDR3 begins or ends on the DNA, so no DNA is shown, and the CDR3 is as TCRdb lists it. This chain links TRBV5-4 with TRBJ1-2. The germline V gene encodes CDR1 SGHNT and CDR2 YYREEE (reference sequence). With termini counted, the CDR3 has 8 amino acids. This CDR3 is CASSLSSA.

The rearrangement joins TRBV5-4 to TRBJ2-7, with TRBD1 as a possible D gene (6 bases). V lost 4 bases and J lost 4, with 15 bases in between. The CDR3 totals 14 residues. In germline, CDR1 is SGHNT, CDR2 YYREEE (reference sequence). CDR3 in amino acids: CASSLWQGRYEQYF. In DNA, the CDR3 is TGTGCCAGCAGCCTGTGGCAGGGGCGGTACGAGCAGTACTTC.

The chain has TRBV12-5 and TRBJ2-2; D call uncertain. The CDR3 covers 12 residues. The germline V gene encodes CDR1 LGHNT and CDR2 FRNRAP. V lost 6 bases to trimming and J lost 9 bases, with 11 bases between them. The CDR3 sequence: CASGPGSRELFF. In nucleotides, the CDR3 is TGTGCTAGTGGCCCCGGGTCCAGGGAGCTGTTTTTT.

The V call is TRBV6-1, the J call TRBJ2-3; 8 positions agree with TRBD1. Germline V gene data show CDR1 as MNHNS and CDR2 as SASEGT. V dropped 9 bases and J dropped 4; count of bases not matched to a gene: 3. The CDR3 runs 12 residues. The CDR3 DNA reads as TGTGCCAGTCGACAGGGGTCAGATACGCAGTATTTT. Translated: CASRQGSDTQYF.

The chain links TRBV11-1 to TRBJ1-3; D ambiguous. The CDR3 contains 15 residues. Trimming removed 3 bases at V and 0 bases at J, with 9 bases between. The germline gives CDR1 SGHAT, CDR2 FQDESV (reference sequence). In nucleotides, the CDR3 is TGTGCCAGCAGCTTGTTTGGGCCCTCTGGAAACACCATATATTTT. Its protein is CASSLFGPSGNTIYF. Full variable domain (outside the CDR3, taken from reference TRBV11-1 and TRBJ1-3): EAEVAQSPRYKITEKSQAVAFWCDPISGHATLYWYRQILGQGPELLVQFQDESVVDDSQLPKDRFSAERLKGVDSTLKIQPAELGDSAMYLCASSLFGPSGNTIYFGEGSWLTVV.

This clone was seen only a few times. This chain links TRBV6-5 with TRBJ1-2, with TRBD1 as a possible D gene (5 bases). CDR3 length: 14 amino acids. CDR1 and CDR2 from the germline V gene are MNHEY and SVGAGI. Trimming shortened V by 2 bases and J by 3 bases, and 10 bases separated the two germline ends. CDR3 nucleotide sequence: TGTGCCAGCAGTTACGGGGGGGGAGACTATGGCTACACCTTC. It is translated as CASSYGGGDYGYTF.

This clone was detected only a few times. V is TRBV30 and J is TRBJ2-1; 13 nucleotides line up with TRBD2. Germline V gene data show CDR1 as GTSNPN and CDR2 as SVGIG (reference sequence). This CDR3 has 16 amino acids. V gave up 3 bases and J gave up 1 base; unmatched junction bases: 3. As DNA, the CDR3 is TGTGCCTGGAGCACTAGCGGGGGGGTTTCCTACAATGAGCAGTTCTTC. Protein product: CAWSTSGGVSYNEQFF.

This CDR3 reads CASRKDAGISYNSPLHF. The CDR3, as DNA: TGCGCCAGCAGGAAGGACGCAGGGATCTCCTATAATTCACCCCTCCACTTT. The chain carries TRBV4-1 and TRBJ1-6, with D possibly being TRBD1 (5 bases). From germline, CDR1 is MGHRA and CDR2 YSYEKL. Trimming took off 6 bases at V and 0 bases at J, with 15 bases between the two ends. This CDR3 contains 17 residues.

This clone was picked up one time. This sequence joins TRBV4-1 and TRBJ2-5; D uncertain. The J call may be faulty, since TRBJ2-7 better matches the DNA end. Germline CDR1 reads MGHRA; CDR2 reads YSYEKL. The CDR3 contains 14 residues. CDR3 residues: CASSQVYQSYEQYF. CDR3 coding DNA: TGCGCCAGCAGCCAAGTCTACCAATCCTACGAGCAGTACTTC.

On this clone: This CDR3 is also generated by other DNA sequences in the sample. CDR3 in DNA: TGTGCCAGCAGCTTAGATCTAGGGGGCGTTGGTACGCAGTATTTT. Protein product: CASSLDLGGVGTQYF. The chain joins TRBV11-2 to TRBJ2-3, with 7 bases identical to TRBD1. This CDR3 contains 15 residues. V was clipped by 0 bases and J by 8 bases; unmatched bases: 8. Germline V gene data show CDR1 as SGHAT and CDR2 as FQNNGV.

A single count supports this clone. The rearrangement uses TRBV7-2 and TRBJ2-1, with 11 bases aligning to TRBD2. Losses at the gene ends were 5 bases for V and 3 bases for J; bases not matched to a gene: 6. The CDR3 length is 16 residues. The germline V gene has CDR1 SGHTA and CDR2 FQGNSA. CDR3 in amino acids: CASSLSSGGSYNEQFF. CDR3 in DNA: TGTGCCAGCAGCCTCTCTAGCGGGGGGAGCTACAATGAGCAGTTCTTC.

This clone was found a few times. The chain recombines TRBV18 with TRBJ1-1; TRBD1 aligns across 11 bases. The CDR3 is 14 amino acids. Looked up from germline, CDR1 is KGHSH and CDR2 is LQKENI. With V trimmed by 6 bases and J by 5 bases, 5 bases remained unmatched. The CDR3 is CASSRDRGTTEAFF. For the CDR3, the DNA is TGTGCCAGCTCGAGGGACAGGGGGACTACTGAAGCTTTCTTT.

The chain has TRBV5-6 and TRBJ1-2; 9 bases agree with TRBD1. Trimming removed 4 bases from V and 8 bases from J; junction bases left unmatched: 15. There are 16 residues in the CDR3. Germline V gene lookup returns CDR1 SGHDT and CDR2 YYEEEE. The CDR3 loop reads CASSQVREDRGGGYTF. DNA of the CDR3: TGTGCCAGCAGCCAGGTACGAGAGGACAGGGGAGGAGGCTACACCTTC.

The V gene is TRBV7-2, the J gene TRBJ2-1; possible D gene TRBD2, 6 bases. The CDR3 totals 14 residues. Deletions cut 0 bases from V and 7 bases from J, with 10 bases between. Germline lookup yields CDR1 SGHTA and CDR2 FQGNSA. Here the CDR3 DNA reads TGTGCCAGCAGCTTAGCTGAACTAGCAAATGAGCAGTTCTTC. Translated: CASSLAELANEQFF.

J is TRBJ2-5 and V is TRBV7-2, with D possibly being TRBD2 (5 bases). The J call is uncertain, as TRBJ2-7 better fits the DNA end. The CDR3 consists of 14 residues. In germline, CDR1 is SGHTA, CDR2 FQGNSA. The CDR3 protein is CASSLGLALYEQYF. The DNA for the CDR3 is TGTGCCAGCAGCTTAGGTCTAGCCCTCTACGAGCAGTACTTC.

This chain links TRBV2 with TRBJ2-7, with TRBD1 matching 7 bases. The CDR3 length is 12 residues. Unmatched junction bases numbered 8, after V lost 9 bases and J lost 6 bases. Germline loops: CDR1 SNHLY, CDR2 FYNNEI. The CDR3 reads CARPEEGAEQYF. The DNA of the CDR3 is TGTGCCAGGCCTGAAGAGGGGGCCGAGCAGTACTTC.

The V and J genes are TRBV10-3 and TRBJ2-7, with 9 bases lining up with TRBD1. The CDR3 covers 14 residues. Germline V gene sequence: CDR1 ENHRY, CDR2 SYGVKD. Losses at the gene ends were 6 bases for V and 5 bases for J; bases not matched to a gene: 8. The CDR3 DNA reads TGTGCCATCAGGGGGACAGGGCAAGGCGACGAGCAGTACTTC. Protein product: CAIRGTGQGDEQYF.

The chain uses TRBV2 and TRBJ2-1; TRBD1 aligns across 7 bases. The CDR3 loop spans 14 amino acids. The V gene's germline CDR1 is SNHLY and CDR2 FYNNEI. J gave up 9 bases and V 4 bases, and 9 bases lay outside the gene matches. CDR3 residues: CASSAVTGPGEQFF. CDR3 DNA sequence: TGTGCCAGCAGTGCAGTGACAGGGCCGGGTGAGCAGTTCTTC.

The chain links TRBV19 to TRBJ1-2, with TRBD1 matching 7 bases. CDR3 size: 17 residues. V was clipped by 5 bases and J by 4 bases; unmatched bases: 16. Germline V gene sequence: CDR1 LNHDA, CDR2 SQIVND (reference sequence). CDR3 sequence: CASSPRSTGAGGYGYTF. The DNA for the CDR3 is TGTGCCAGTAGTCCCCGCTCAACAGGGGCGGGGGGCTATGGCTACACCTTC.

The V call is TRBV6-1, the J call TRBJ1-1; D may be TRBD1 (5 bases). From germline, CDR1 is MNHNS and CDR2 SASEGT. V was cut by 3 bases and J by 12 bases, with 11 bases left in between. This CDR3 region has 11 residues. The DNA for the CDR3 is TGTGCCAGCAGTGACAGGGTGAGGACTTTCTTT. Translation gives CASSDRVRTFF.

This chain uses TRBV9 with TRBJ2-1, with 7 positions matching TRBD2. The CDR3 consists of 14 residues. Germline assignment: CDR1 SGDLS and CDR2 YYNGEE. Trimming cost V 3 bases and J 10 bases; bases outside gene matches: 10. The CDR3 nucleotides are TGTGCCAGCAGCGACCAGCGGGGTGCGGGGGAGCAGTTCTTC. It specifies CASSDQRGAGEQFF.

The V gene is TRBV28, the J gene TRBJ2-2; TRBD1 might be the D (5 bases). V was cut by 1 base and J by 1 base, with 7 bases left in between. The germline V gene has CDR1 MDHEN and CDR2 SYDVKM. The CDR3 extends over 15 amino acids. The CDR3 nucleotides are TGTGCCAGCAGTTTATACAGGTTGAACACCGGGGAGCTGTTTTTT. It is translated as CASSLYRLNTGELFF.

The rearrangement links TRBV5-1 to TRBJ2-1; no firm D call. V lost 4 bases and J lost 6, with 5 bases in between. The germline gives CDR1 SGHRS, CDR2 YFSETQ. The CDR3 has 11 amino acids. The CDR3 reads CASSLGNEQFF. In DNA, the CDR3 is TGCGCCAGCAGCCTCGGCAATGAGCAGTTCTTC.

The J gene is TRBJ2-5, the V gene TRBV27, with 8 bases matching TRBD1. Looked up from germline, CDR1 is MNHEY and CDR2 is SMNVEV (reference sequence). Losses at the gene ends were 4 bases for V and 5 bases for J; bases not matched to a gene: 6. CDR3 length: 14 amino acids. The CDR3 loop is CASSSTGVRETQYF. The CDR3 DNA is TGTGCCAGCAGTTCGACAGGGGTAAGGGAGACCCAGTACTTC.

The chain couples TRBV5-6 to TRBJ2-1; possible D gene TRBD2, 5 bases. This CDR3 contains 15 residues. From germline, CDR1 is SGHDT and CDR2 YYEEEE. Trimming cost V 3 bases and J 6 bases, with 16 bases left between them. The CDR3 protein is CASSSGGFLINEQFF. As DNA, the CDR3 is TGTGCCAGCAGCTCCGGAGGTTTCCTTATCAATGAGCAGTTCTTC. The whole variable domain, remainder taken from reference TRBV5-6 and TRBJ2-1, is DAGVTQSPTHLIKTRGQQVTLRCSPKSGHDTVSWYQQALGQGPQFIFQYYEEEERQRGNFPDRFSGHQFPNYSSELNVNALLLGDSALYLCASSSGGFLINEQFFGPGTRLTVL.

This clone has a handful of counts. This sequence joins TRBV2 and TRBJ2-2; 9 positions agree with TRBD1. CDR3 size: 15 residues. V lost 4 bases to trimming and J lost 5 bases; unmatched junction nucleotides: 5. In germline, CDR1 is SNHLY, CDR2 FYNNEI. Here the CDR3 reads CASSGDRVMTGELFF. The CDR3 DNA reads as TGTGCCAGCAGTGGGGACAGGGTAATGACCGGGGAGCTGTTTTTT.

The chain is built from TRBV27 and TRBJ2-1; 7 bases line up with TRBD1. CDR1 MNHEY and CDR2 SMNVEV come from the germline V gene (reference sequence). V trimming: 2 bases; J trimming: 8 bases; junction bases outside the gene matches: 6. This CDR3 has 14 residues. The CDR3 DNA sequence: TGTGCCAGCAGTTTAAACAGGGGAGAGGATGAGCAGTTCTTC. Translating gives CASSLNRGEDEQFF.

The V and J genes are TRBV19 and TRBJ1-5; D unresolved. Trimming removed 0 bases from V and 4 bases from J, with 7 bases in between. In germline, CDR1 is LNHDA, CDR2 SQIVND (reference sequence). The CDR3 loop spans 14 amino acids. In DNA form, the CDR3 reads TGTGCCAGTAGTATAGAGTCGGGGAATCAGCCCCAGCATTTT. Protein: CASSIESGNQPQHF.

The rearrangement joins TRBV10-1 to TRBJ1-4; D may be TRBD1 (6 bases). The CDR3 totals 14 residues. Germline V gene lookup returns CDR1 WNHNN and CDR2 SYGVQD (reference sequence). V lost 8 bases, J lost 5 bases, and 15 bases lay in between. CDR3 sequence reads: CASATGGENEKLFF. In DNA form, the CDR3 reads TGCGCCAGCGCCACGGGGGGCGAGAATGAAAAACTGTTTTTT.